The 11 T cell receptor beta chains reported below all come from one sample, sequenced in a study of blood T cells in healthy people across ages. Next came a second PCR, run for roughly 6 to 11 cycles, which used a sample-barcoded 5' primer along with a J-beta primer mix. TCRdb used MiXCR to reprocess the 5' RACE reads, holding one entry per CDR3 protein. This sample has around 1.5 million distinct CDR3 sequences, with about 40% found just once. Sequenced: blood. These receptors were obtained from a young woman in good health.

The chain couples TRBV4-1 to TRBJ2-5; TRBD2 matches 13 bases. Germline-derived CDR1 and CDR2 are MGHRA and YSYEKL. The CDR3 is 15 residues long. V gave up 4 bases and J gave up 5 bases; unmatched junction bases: 4. CDR3: CASSRGTSGIETQYF. The CDR3 DNA reads as TGCGCCAGCAGCCGGGGGACTAGCGGGATCGAGACCCAGTACTTC.

CDR3 nucleotides: TGTGCCAGCTCACCACCGCCAGGGTGGGCGGAAGGCTACACCTTC. Amino acid sequence: CASSPPPGWAEGYTF. J is TRBJ1-2 and V is TRBV18; weak D call: TRBD1 (5 bases). V was pared by 0 bases and J by 8 bases, with 16 bases between. Germline values: CDR1 KGHSH, CDR2 LQKENI. The CDR3 has 15 amino acids.

Only a few counts were recorded for this clonotype. The rearrangement uses TRBV24-1 and TRBJ2-3; D ambiguous. Germline V lookup: CDR1 KGHDR, CDR2 SFDVKD. The CDR3 is 15 residues long. V dropped 4 bases and J dropped 1 base, with 11 bases sitting between them. The CDR3 sequence: CATSEHNDGTDTQYF. CDR3 nucleotide sequence: TGTGCCACCAGTGAGCATAACGACGGCACAGATACGCAGTATTTT.

V usage is TRBV5-6 and J usage is TRBJ2-3; 9 nucleotides line up with TRBD2. The CDR3 spans 17 residues. Germline values: CDR1 SGHDT, CDR2 YYEEEE. Losses at the gene ends were 0 bases for V and 2 bases for J; bases not matched to a gene: 7. The CDR3 here is CASSLGLGGGATDTQYF. In nucleotides, the CDR3 is TGTGCCAGCAGCTTGGGGCTTGGCGGGGGGGCCACAGATACGCAGTATTTT.

The rearrangement links TRBV27 to TRBJ2-7; maybe TRBD1 (5 bases). Between the trimmed V and J ends, which lost 5 bases and 4 bases, there was a span of 12 bases. CDR3 length: 13 residues. Germline values: CDR1 MNHEY, CDR2 SMNVEV (reference sequence). The CDR3 reads CASSGRQFYEQYF. In DNA form, the CDR3 reads TGTGCCAGCAGTGGCCGACAGTTTTACGAGCAGTACTTC.

This clonotype has only a few counts. The chain joins TRBV5-1 to TRBJ1-1, with 11 positions matching TRBD1. Germline CDR1 is SGHRS and CDR2 is YFSETQ. V dropped 4 bases and J dropped 7; count of bases not matched to a gene: 3. CDR3 size: 13 residues. The CDR3, as DNA: TGCGCCAGCAGCCCGGGACAGGGGGTTGAAGCTTTCTTT. It encodes CASSPGQGVEAFF.

J is TRBJ2-1 and V is TRBV2; D may match TRBD1 or TRBD2 (7 bases each). The closer fit of TRBJ2-7 to the DNA end suggests the J call may be wrong. The germline V gene has CDR1 SNHLY and CDR2 FYNNEI. The CDR3 loop spans 15 amino acids. This chain's CDR3 is CASSERGTANNEQYF. The DNA of the CDR3 is TGTGCCAGCAGTGAGCGGGGGACAGCTAACAATGAGCAGTACTTC.

V and J are TRBV9 and TRBJ2-7, with 9 nucleotides matching TRBD1. J was trimmed by 3 bases and V by 2 bases; bases with no gene match: 6. There are 15 residues in the CDR3. Germline loops: CDR1 SGDLS, CDR2 YYNGEE. The CDR3 sequence: CASSVRTGEVYEQYF. Written as DNA, the CDR3 is TGTGCCAGCAGCGTGAGGACAGGGGAGGTCTACGAGCAGTACTTC.

This clonotype was observed a few times. This sequence joins TRBV28 and TRBJ1-2; D may be TRBD1 (5 bases). The CDR3 is 13 residues long. Trimming removed 5 bases at V and 1 base at J, with 8 bases between. Germline values: CDR1 MDHEN, CDR2 SYDVKM. The CDR3, as DNA: TGTGCCAGCAGTACAGGCAATAACTATGGCTACACCTTC. Encoded protein: CASSTGNNYGYTF.

This rearrangement joins TRBV12-3 or TRBV12-4 to TRBJ2-1; no clear D gene. The V gene lost 6 bases and the J gene lost 3 bases, with 9 bases spanning the gap. This CDR3 comprises 13 residues. CDR3 sequence: CASRWDRYNEQFF. As DNA, the CDR3 is TGTGCCAGCAGGTGGGATCGCTACAATGAGCAGTTCTTC.

As regards this clonotype: This could be a read error, since a much larger clone is one nucleotide away. V gene TRBV29-1 combines with J gene TRBJ1-2, with D unclear. The CDR3 runs to 11 residues. CDR1 and CDR2 from the germline V gene are SQVTM and ANQGSEA. V lost 8 bases to trimming and J lost 5 bases, with 12 bases between them. The CDR3, as DNA: TGCAGCACGATGACCTTGTATGGCTACACCTTC. It encodes CSTMTLYGYTF.